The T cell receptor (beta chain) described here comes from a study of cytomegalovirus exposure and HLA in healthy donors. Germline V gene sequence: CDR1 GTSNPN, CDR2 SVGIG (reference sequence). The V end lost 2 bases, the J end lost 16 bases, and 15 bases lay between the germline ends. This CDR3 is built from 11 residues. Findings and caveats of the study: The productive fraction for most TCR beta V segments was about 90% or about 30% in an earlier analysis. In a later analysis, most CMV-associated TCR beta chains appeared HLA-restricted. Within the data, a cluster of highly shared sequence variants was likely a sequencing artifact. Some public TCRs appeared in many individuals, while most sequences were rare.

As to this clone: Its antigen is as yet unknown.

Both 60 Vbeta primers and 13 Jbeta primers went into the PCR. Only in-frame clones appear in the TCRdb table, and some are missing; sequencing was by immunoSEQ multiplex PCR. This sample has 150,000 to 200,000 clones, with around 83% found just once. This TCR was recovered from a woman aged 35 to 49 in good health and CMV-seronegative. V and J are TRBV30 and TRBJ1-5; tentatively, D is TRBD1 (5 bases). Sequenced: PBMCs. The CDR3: CAWSRGQGIHF. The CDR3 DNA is TGTGCCTGGAGTAGAGGACAAGGGATCCATTTT.